This entry concerns a single T cell receptor beta chain. As yet, its antigen is unknown. The V gene end was trimmed by 2 bases and the J gene end by 4 bases; junction bases not matched to a gene: 6. Germline V lookup: CDR1 MNHEY, CDR2 SVGAGI. CDR3 size: 15 residues. This specimen comes from a study of graft-versus-host responses after intestinal transplantation. About the study: Recipients had multivisceral, liver-intestinal, or isolated intestinal transplants. Anti-thymocyte globulin served as induction for all recipients, who then took tacrolimus and steroids for two to three years.

Only in-frame clones appear in the TCRdb table, and some are missing; sequencing was by immunoSEQ multiplex PCR. The sample contains approximately 49,000 clones, approximately 95% of which appear only once. This receptor was obtained from a human donor who was the organ donor for an intestinal transplant. Sample: unstimulated CD8+ T cells sorted from spleen or lymph node cells, taken before transplant. The rearrangement links TRBV6-5 to TRBJ2-7; 9 bases line up with TRBD2. CDR3 residues: CASSYTTSGPYEQYF. The CDR3 coding sequence is TGTGCCAGCAGTTACACAACTAGCGGGCCGTACGAGCAGTACTTC.